The clone carrying this TCR beta chain was seen a single time. This entry comes from a study of control samples from healthy donors and cancer patients. CDR3 size: 15 residues. V was cut by 4 bases and J by 1 base, with 13 bases left in between. CDR1 MNHEY and CDR2 SVGAGI come from the germline V gene. Here immunoSEQ multiplex PCR was the method, and the copy in TCRdb shows in-frame clones only, minus some. The top ten hold over 13% of the sample, which has around 100,000 clones, about 87% seen once. This rearrangement joins TRBV6-5 to TRBJ1-1; maybe TRBD1 (6 bases). The origin of this receptor is a woman between 65 and 79 years old in good health. What was sequenced was blood. CDR3 residues: CASSSDRTSNTEAFF. As DNA, the CDR3 is TGTGCCAGCAGTTCAGACAGGACCTCGAACACTGAAGCTTTCTTT.